This T cell receptor (beta chain) was retrieved from a study of glioma-infiltrating T cells after dendritic cell vaccination. Germline values: CDR1 SGHNT, CDR2 YYREEE (reference sequence). Losses at the gene ends were 4 bases for V and 1 base for J; bases not matched to a gene: 2. The length of the CDR3 is 14 residues. Amplification used 60 V beta primers and 13 J beta primers. The table came from immunoSEQ multiplex PCR; TCRdb's copy has only in-frame clones and leaves some out. This table holds more than 95,000 clones, roughly 90% found once. Time point here: after dendritic cell vaccination, including at tumor progression/relapse. All glioblastoma patients lacked an isocitrate dehydrogenase mutation.

Sequenced material: blood, taken after dendritic cell vaccination. The V and J genes are TRBV5-4 and TRBJ2-5, with 9 bases matching TRBD1. The sequence was obtained from a human donor with glioblastoma. CDR3 sequence reads: CASSPTGGQETQYF. CDR3 nucleotide sequence: TGTGCCAGCAGCCCGACAGGGGGCCAAGAGACCCAGTACTTC. Together with reference TRBV5-4 and TRBJ2-5, the CDR3 gives the full variable domain: ETGVTQSPTHLIKTRGQQVTLRCSSQSGHNTVSWYQQALGQGPQFIFQYYREEENGRGNFPPRFSGLQFPNYSSELNVNALELDDSALYLCASSPTGGQETQYFGPGTRLLVL.